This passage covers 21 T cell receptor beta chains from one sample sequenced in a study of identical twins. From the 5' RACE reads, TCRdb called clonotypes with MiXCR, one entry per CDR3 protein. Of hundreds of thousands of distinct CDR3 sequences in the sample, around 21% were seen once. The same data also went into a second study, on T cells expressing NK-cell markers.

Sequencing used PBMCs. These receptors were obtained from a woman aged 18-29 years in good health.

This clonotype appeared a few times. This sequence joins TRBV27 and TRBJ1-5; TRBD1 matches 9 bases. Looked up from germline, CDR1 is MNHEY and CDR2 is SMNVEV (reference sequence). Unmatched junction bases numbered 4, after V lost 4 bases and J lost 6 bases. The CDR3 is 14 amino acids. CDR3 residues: CASSSTGGGQPQHF. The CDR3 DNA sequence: TGTGCCAGCAGTTCTACAGGGGGCGGTCAGCCCCAGCATTTT.

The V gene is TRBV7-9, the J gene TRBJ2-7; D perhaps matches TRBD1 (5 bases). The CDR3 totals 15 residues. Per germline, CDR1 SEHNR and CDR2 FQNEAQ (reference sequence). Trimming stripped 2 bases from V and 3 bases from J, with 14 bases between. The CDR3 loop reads CASSLLRGEGYEQYF. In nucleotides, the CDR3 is TGTGCCAGCAGCTTACTTAGGGGTGAAGGCTACGAGCAGTACTTC.

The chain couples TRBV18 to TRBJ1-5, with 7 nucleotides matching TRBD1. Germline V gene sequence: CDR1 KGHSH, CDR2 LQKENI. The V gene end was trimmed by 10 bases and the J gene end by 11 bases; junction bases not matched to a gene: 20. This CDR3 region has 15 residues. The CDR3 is CAISADRAVHRSQHF. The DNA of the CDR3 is TGTGCCATTTCTGCAGACAGGGCCGTTCATCGGTCCCAGCATTTT. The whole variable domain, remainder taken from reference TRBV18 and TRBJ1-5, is NAGVMQNPRHLVRRRGQEARLRCSPMKGHSHVYWYRQLPEEGLKFMVYLQKENIIDESGMPKERFSAEFPKEGPSILRIQQVVRGDSAAYFCAISADRAVHRSQHFGDGTRLSIL.

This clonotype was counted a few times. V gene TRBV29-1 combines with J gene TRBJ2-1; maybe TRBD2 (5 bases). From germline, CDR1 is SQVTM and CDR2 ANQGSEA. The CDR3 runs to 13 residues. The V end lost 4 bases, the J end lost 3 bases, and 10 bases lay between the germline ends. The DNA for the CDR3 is TGCAGCGTTGTTGGACTGTACTACAATGAGCAGTTCTTC. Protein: CSVVGLYYNEQFF.

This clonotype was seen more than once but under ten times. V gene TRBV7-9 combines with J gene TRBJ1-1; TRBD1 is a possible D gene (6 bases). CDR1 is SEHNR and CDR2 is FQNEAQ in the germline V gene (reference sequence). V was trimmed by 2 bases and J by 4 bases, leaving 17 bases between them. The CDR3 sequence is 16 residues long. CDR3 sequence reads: CASSLWGRGESTEAFF. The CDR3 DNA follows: TGTGCCAGCAGCTTATGGGGGAGGGGGGAGAGCACTGAAGCTTTCTTT.

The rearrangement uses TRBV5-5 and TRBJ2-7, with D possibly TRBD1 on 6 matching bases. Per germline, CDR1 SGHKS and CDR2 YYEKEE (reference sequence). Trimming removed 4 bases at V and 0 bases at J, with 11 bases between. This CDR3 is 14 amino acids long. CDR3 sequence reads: CASSESGVSYEQYF. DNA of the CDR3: TGTGCCAGCAGCGAATCAGGGGTCTCCTACGAGCAGTACTTC.

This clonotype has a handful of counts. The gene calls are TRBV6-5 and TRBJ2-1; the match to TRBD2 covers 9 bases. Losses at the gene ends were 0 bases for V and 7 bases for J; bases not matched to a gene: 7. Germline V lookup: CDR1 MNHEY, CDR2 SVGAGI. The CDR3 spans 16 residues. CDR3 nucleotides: TGTGCCAGCAGTTACTCGGGGCGGGGGGGCCAAAATGAGCAGTTCTTC. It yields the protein CASSYSGRGGQNEQFF.

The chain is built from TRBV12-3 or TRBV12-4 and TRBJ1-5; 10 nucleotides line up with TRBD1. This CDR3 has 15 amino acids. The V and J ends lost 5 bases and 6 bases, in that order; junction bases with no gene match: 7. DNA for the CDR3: TGTGCCAGCAGTCGGACAGGGGGTTATAGTCAGCCCCAGCATTTT. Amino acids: CASSRTGGYSQPQHF.

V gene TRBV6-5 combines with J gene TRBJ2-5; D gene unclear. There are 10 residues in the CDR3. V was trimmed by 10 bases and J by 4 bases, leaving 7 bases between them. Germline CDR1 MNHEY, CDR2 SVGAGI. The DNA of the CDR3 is TGTGCCACCAGGAGAGAGACCCAGTACTTC. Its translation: CATRRETQYF.

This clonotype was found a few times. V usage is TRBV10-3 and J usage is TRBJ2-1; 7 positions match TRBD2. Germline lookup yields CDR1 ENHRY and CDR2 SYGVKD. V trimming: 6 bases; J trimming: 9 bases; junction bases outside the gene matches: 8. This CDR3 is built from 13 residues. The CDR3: CAISAGTKGEQFF. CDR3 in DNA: TGTGCCATCAGCGCCGGGACTAAGGGTGAGCAGTTCTTC.

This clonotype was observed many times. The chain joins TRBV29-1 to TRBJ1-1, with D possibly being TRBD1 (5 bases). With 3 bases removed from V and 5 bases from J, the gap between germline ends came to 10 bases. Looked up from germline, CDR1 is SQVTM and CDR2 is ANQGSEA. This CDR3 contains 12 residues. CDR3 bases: TGCAGCGTTGATCTCGGGGGGACTGAAGCTTTCTTT. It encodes CSVDLGGTEAFF.

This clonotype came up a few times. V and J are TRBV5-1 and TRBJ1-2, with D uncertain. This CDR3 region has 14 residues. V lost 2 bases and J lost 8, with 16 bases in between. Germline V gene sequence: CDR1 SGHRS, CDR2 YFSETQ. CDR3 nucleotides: TGCGCCAGCAGCTTAGGACGCCCAAGCTGGGGCTACACCTTC. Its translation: CASSLGRPSWGYTF.

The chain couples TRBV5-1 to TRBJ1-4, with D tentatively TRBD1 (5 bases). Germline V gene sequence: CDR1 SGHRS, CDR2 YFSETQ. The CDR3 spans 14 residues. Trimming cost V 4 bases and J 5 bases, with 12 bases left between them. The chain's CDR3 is CASSPGTRNEKLFF. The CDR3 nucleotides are TGCGCCAGCAGCCCCGGGACCCGCAATGAAAAACTGTTTTTT. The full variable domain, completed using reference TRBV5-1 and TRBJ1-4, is KAGVTQTPRYLIKTRGQQVTLSCSPISGHRSVSWYQQTPGQGLQFLFEYFSETQRNKGNFPGRFSGRQFSNSRSEMNVSTLELGDSALYLCASSPGTRNEKLFFGSGTQLSVL.

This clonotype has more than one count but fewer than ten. The CDR3 DNA reads as TGCAGTTCCAGGTCTCTGAACACTGAAGCTTTCTTT. This codes for CSSRSLNTEAFF. J is TRBJ1-1 and V is TRBV20-1; D is unresolved. Germline CDR1 DFQATT, CDR2 SNEGSKA (reference sequence). CDR3 length: 12 amino acids. Deletions cut 8 bases from V and 0 bases from J, with 10 bases between.

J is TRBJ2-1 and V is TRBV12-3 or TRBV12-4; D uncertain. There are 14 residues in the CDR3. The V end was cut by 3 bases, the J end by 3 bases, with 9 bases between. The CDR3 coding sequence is TGTGCCAGCAGTTTGTCTAGGGTCTACAATGAGCAGTTCTTC. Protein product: CASSLSRVYNEQFF.

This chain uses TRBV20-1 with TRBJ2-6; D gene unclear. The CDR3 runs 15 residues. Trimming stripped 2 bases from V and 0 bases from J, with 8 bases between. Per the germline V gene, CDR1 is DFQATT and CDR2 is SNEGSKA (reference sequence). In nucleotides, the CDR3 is TGCAGTGCTAGACGCAGCCTCTCTGGGGCCAACGTCCTGACTTTC. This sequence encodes CSARRSLSGANVLTF.

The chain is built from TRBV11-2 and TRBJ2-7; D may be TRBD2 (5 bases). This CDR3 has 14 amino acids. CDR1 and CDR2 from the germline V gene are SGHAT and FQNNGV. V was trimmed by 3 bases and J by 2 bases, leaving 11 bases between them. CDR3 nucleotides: TGTGCCAGCAGCTTTGGACTGGGCCCCTACGAGCAGTACTTC. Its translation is CASSFGLGPYEQYF.

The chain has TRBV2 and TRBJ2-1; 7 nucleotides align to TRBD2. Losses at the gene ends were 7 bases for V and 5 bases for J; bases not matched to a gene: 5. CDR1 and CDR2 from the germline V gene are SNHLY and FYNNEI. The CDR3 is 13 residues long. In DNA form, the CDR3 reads TGTGCCAGCAAGGGGACTATGAACAATGAGCAGTTCTTC. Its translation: CASKGTMNNEQFF. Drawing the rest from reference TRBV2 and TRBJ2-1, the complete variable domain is EPEVTQTPSHQVTQMGQEVILRCVPISNHLYFYWYRQILGQKVEFLVSFYNNEISEKSEIFDDQFSVERPDGSNFTLKIRSTKLEDSAMYFCASKGTMNNEQFFGPGTRLTVL.

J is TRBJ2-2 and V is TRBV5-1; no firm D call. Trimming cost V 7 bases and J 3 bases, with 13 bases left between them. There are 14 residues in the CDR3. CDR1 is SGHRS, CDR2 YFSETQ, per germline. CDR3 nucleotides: TGCGCCAGCGCCCGACGGCTAGACACCGGGGAGCTGTTTTTT. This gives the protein CASARRLDTGELFF.

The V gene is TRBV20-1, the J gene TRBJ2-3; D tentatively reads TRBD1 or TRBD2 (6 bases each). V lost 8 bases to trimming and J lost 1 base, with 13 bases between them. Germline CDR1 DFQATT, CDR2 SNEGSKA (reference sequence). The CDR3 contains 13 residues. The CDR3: CSYSRGGTDTQYF. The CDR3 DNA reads TGCAGTTACTCTAGGGGGGGCACAGATACGCAGTATTTT.

The CDR3 DNA is TGTGCCAGCAGCTTAGCAACCGGGGGCGGCACTGAAGCTTTCTTT. Translation: CASSLATGGGTEAFF. The genes are TRBV7-2 and TRBJ1-1; the D gene is possibly TRBD1 (6 bases). V was trimmed by 0 bases and J by 4 bases, leaving 12 bases between them. Germline V CDR1 and CDR2: SGHTA, FQGNSA. CDR3 size: 15 residues.